The text below deals with one TCR beta chain. Antigen specificity is unknown. This record comes from a study of CD8+ T cells in alopecia areata. Overall study context: Among treated patients, oral tofacitinib was administered at 5 to 10 mg twice daily. Study results and caveats: There were many expanded lesional clones persisting in scalp and blood during tofacitinib. Lesional scalp displayed greater clonality than normal scalp, most notably in alopecia totalis/universalis.

The CDR3 is made up of 15 amino acids. Germline CDR1 reads LNHNV; CDR2 reads YYDKDF (reference sequence). Trimming at V came to 0 bases and at J to 7 bases, leaving 5 bases not matched to a gene. cDNA prepared by RNA extraction and subsequent reverse transcription served as the template for sequencing. Generated by immunoSEQ multiplex PCR, the TCRdb table keeps only in-frame clones and is missing some. The data show under 25,000 clones, with about 63% seen just once and under 8.5% held by the top ten. Treatment described: oral pan-JAK inhibitor, 5-10 mg twice daily. Collection of lesional scalp punch biopsies and peripheral blood was performed in alopecia areata patients.

The sequenced sample was skin, obtained at week 4, from a patient treated with tofacitinib. This TCR derives from a human donor with alopecia areata. The V gene is TRBV15, the J gene TRBJ2-4, with 8 bases matching TRBD1. The CDR3 loop is CATSRDSYRGNIQYF. The DNA for the CDR3 is TGTGCCACCAGCAGAGATTCATACAGGGGGAACATTCAGTACTTC.